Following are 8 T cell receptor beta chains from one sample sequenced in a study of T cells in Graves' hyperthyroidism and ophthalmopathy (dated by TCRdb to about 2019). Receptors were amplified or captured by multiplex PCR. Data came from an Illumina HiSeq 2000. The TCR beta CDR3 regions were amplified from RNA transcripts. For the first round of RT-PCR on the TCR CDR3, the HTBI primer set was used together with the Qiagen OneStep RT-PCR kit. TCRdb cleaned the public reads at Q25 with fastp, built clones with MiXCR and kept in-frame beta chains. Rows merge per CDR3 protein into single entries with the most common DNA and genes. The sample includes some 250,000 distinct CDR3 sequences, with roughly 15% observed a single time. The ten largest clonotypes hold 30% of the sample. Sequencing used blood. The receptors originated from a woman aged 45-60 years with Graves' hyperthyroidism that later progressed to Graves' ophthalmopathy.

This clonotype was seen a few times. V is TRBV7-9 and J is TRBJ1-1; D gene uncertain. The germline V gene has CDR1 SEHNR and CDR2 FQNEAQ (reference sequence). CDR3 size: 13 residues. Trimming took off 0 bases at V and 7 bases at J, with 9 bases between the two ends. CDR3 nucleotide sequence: TGTGCCAGCAGCTTAGCAGGGTCGAGTGAAGCTTTCTTT. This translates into CASSLAGSSEAFF. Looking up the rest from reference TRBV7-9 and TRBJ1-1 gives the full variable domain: DTGVSQNPRHKITKRGQNVTFRCDPISEHNRLYWYRQTLGQGPEFLTYFQNEAQLEKSRLLSDRFSAERPKGSFSTLEIQRTEQGDSAMYLCASSLAGSSEAFFGQGTRLTVV.

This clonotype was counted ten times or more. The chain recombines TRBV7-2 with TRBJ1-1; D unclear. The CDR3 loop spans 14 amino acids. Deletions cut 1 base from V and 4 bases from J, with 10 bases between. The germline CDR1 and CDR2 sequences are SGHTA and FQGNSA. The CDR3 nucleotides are TGTGCCAGCAGCTTAGTTGGGTGGAGCACTGAAGCTTTCTTT. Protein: CASSLVGWSTEAFF.

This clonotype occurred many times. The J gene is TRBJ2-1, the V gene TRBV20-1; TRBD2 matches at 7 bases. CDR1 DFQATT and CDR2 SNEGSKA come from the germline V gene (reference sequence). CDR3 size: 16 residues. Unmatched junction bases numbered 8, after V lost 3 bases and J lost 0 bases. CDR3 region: CSASTRAGVSYNEQFF. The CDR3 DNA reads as TGCAGTGCTAGTACCCGGGCGGGGGTCTCCTACAATGAGCAGTTCTTC.

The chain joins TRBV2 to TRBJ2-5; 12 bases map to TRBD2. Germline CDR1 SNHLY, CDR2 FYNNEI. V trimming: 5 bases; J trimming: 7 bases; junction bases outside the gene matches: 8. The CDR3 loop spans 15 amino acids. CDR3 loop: CASSPGLAGPGTQYF. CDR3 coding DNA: TGTGCCAGCAGTCCCGGACTAGCGGGACCGGGGACCCAGTACTTC. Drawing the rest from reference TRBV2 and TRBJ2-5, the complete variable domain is EPEVTQTPSHQVTQMGQEVILRCVPISNHLYFYWYRQILGQKVEFLVSFYNNEISEKSEIFDDQFSVERPDGSNFTLKIRSTKLEDSAMYFCASSPGLAGPGTQYFGPGTRLLVL.

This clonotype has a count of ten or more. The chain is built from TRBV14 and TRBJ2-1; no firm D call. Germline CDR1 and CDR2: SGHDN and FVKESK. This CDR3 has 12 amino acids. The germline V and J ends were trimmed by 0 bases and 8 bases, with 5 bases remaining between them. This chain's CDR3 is CASSQEGYEQFF. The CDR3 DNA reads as TGTGCCAGCAGCCAAGAGGGGTATGAGCAGTTCTTC.

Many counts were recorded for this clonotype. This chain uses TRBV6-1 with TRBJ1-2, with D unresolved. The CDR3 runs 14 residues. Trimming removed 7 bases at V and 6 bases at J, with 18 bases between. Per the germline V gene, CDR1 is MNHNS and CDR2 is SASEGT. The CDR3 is CASTPSGGGDGYTF. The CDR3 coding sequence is TGTGCCAGCACGCCCTCGGGAGGAGGTGATGGCTACACCTTC.

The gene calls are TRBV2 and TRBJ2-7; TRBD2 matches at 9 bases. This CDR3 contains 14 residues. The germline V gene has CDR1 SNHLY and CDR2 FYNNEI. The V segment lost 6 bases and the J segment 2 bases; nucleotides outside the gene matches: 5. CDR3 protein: CASSRGLAAYEQYF. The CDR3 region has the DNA TGTGCCAGCAGCCGGGGACTAGCCGCCTACGAGCAGTACTTC.

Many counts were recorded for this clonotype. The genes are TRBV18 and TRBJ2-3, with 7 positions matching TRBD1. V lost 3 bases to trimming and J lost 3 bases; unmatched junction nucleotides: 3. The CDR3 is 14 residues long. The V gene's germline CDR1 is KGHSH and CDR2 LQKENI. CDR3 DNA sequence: TGTGCCAGCTCACCTGGACAGGTGACAGATACGCAGTATTTT. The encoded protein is CASSPGQVTDTQYF.